This entry lists 15 T cell receptor beta chains sequenced from one sample in a study of blood T cells in healthy people across ages. A second PCR, run for roughly 6 to 11 cycles, used a sample-barcoded 5' primer plus a J-beta primer mix. One entry per CDR3 protein results from TCRdb running MiXCR on the 5' RACE reads. There are 650,000 to 900,000 distinct CDR3 sequences in the sample; about 62% occur only once, and around a quarter lies in the top ten. The sequencing input was blood. These receptors were obtained from a man under 40 in good health.

V is TRBV20-1 and J is TRBJ2-3, with 12 bases fitting TRBD2. Germline CDR1 reads DFQATT; CDR2 reads SNEGSKA (reference sequence). The CDR3 contains 15 residues. V lost 0 bases, J lost 4 bases, and 2 bases stayed unmatched. CDR3 DNA sequence: TGCAGTGCTAGAGATCTAGCGGGGGGGCCAGATACGCAGTATTTT. It codes for CSARDLAGGPDTQYF.

This chain uses TRBV28 with TRBJ2-4; 7 bases fit TRBD1. The end of the DNA aligns better with TRBJ2-5, so the J call may be wrong. The germline V gene has CDR1 MDHEN and CDR2 SYDVKM. The CDR3 covers 12 residues. As DNA, the CDR3 is TGTGCCAGCAGTACAGGGGCTTCGACCCAGTACTTC. Its translation is CASSTGASTQYF.

J is TRBJ2-3 and V is TRBV7-9; 9 bases are shared with TRBD1. Germline loops: CDR1 SEHNR, CDR2 FQNEAQ (reference sequence). V lost 5 bases, J lost 2 bases, and 5 bases stayed unmatched. The CDR3 covers 15 residues. The CDR3 nucleotides read TGTGCCAGCAGCCCCGGGACAGGGCCCACAGATACGCAGTATTTT. Translating gives CASSPGTGPTDTQYF.

This chain connects TRBV4-3 to TRBJ2-7, with TRBD2 matching over 11 bases. J was trimmed by 1 base and V by 5 bases; bases with no gene match: 7. This CDR3 region has 16 residues. The V gene's germline CDR1 is LGHNA and CDR2 YSLEER. CDR3: CASSYGLAGVSYEQYF. CDR3 DNA sequence: TGCGCCAGCAGCTACGGACTAGCGGGCGTGTCCTACGAGCAGTACTTC.

The chain combines TRBV11-2 with TRBJ2-5; 8 nucleotides align to TRBD1. CDR3 length: 16 amino acids. Per the germline V gene, CDR1 is SGHAT and CDR2 is FQNNGV. Trimming cost V 5 bases and J 9 bases; bases outside gene matches: 17. CDR3 bases: TGTGCCAGCAGCCCGGACCGGGACAGGCCTGAATTGGCCCAGTACTTC. Translated: CASSPDRDRPELAQYF.

The chain employs TRBV6-5 and TRBJ1-4; D gene ambiguous. The CDR3 is 19 amino acids. The V end lost 2 bases, the J end lost 0 bases, and 19 bases lay between the germline ends. Germline CDR1 and CDR2: MNHEY and SVGAGI. CDR3 loop: CASSYPRPTSGATNEKLFF. The DNA for the CDR3 is TGTGCCAGCAGTTACCCCCGCCCGACGTCGGGTGCAACTAATGAAAAACTGTTTTTT.

The J gene is TRBJ1-2, the V gene TRBV4-3; possible D gene TRBD1, 5 bases. The germline V gene encodes CDR1 LGHNA and CDR2 YSLEER. This CDR3 spans 15 amino acids. The germline V and J ends were trimmed by 1 base and 2 bases, with 11 bases remaining between them. In DNA form, the CDR3 reads TGCGCCAGCAGCCAAGGGGTGGGGACCAACTATGGCTACACCTTC. This sequence encodes CASSQGVGTNYGYTF.

The chain links TRBV4-2 to TRBJ2-3, with TRBD1 as a possible D gene (6 bases). Germline CDR1 LGHNA, CDR2 YNFKEQ. The V end was cut by 1 base, the J end by 1 base, with 12 bases between. The CDR3 runs to 16 residues. This CDR3 is CASSQGQVTGTDTQYF. DNA for the CDR3: TGTGCCAGCAGCCAAGGACAGGTAACGGGCACAGATACGCAGTATTTT.

This clonotype has just a few counts. The chain recombines TRBV7-2 with TRBJ1-5, with TRBD1 as a possible D gene (6 bases). The CDR3 totals 17 residues. Germline values: CDR1 SGHTA, CDR2 FQGNSA. The V gene lost 5 bases and the J gene lost 7 bases, with 24 bases spanning the gap. CDR3 in DNA: TGTGCCAGCAGCCTCCCCCTTGACAGGCGGGGGGGACAGCCCCAGCATTTT. Translation: CASSLPLDRRGGQPQHF.

V and J are TRBV3-1 and TRBJ2-3, with D tentatively TRBD1 or TRBD2 (5 bases each). The CDR3 has 16 residues. Germline V CDR1 and CDR2: LGHDT, YNNKEL (reference sequence). Trimming stripped 5 bases from V and 0 bases from J, with 15 bases between. In DNA form, the CDR3 reads TGTGCCAGCAGCTGGACGGTGGGGGTTAGCACAGATACGCAGTATTTT. It yields the protein CASSWTVGVSTDTQYF.

The chain carries TRBV7-2 and TRBJ1-2; D perhaps matches TRBD1 (5 bases). V was clipped by 6 bases and J by 1 base, with 12 bases between them. The CDR3 is 14 amino acids. Germline assignment: CDR1 SGHTA and CDR2 FQGNSA. This CDR3 reads CASSDSPLNYGYTF. CDR3 in DNA: TGTGCCAGCAGTGACAGCCCCCTTAACTATGGCTACACCTTC.

The V and J genes are TRBV27 and TRBJ2-7; either TRBD1 or TRBD2 may supply D (6 bases each). Germline V gives CDR1 MNHEY, CDR2 SMNVEV (reference sequence). The CDR3 sequence is 14 residues long. Trimming cost V 1 base and J 6 bases, with 13 bases left between them. The CDR3: CASSLYGGGGEQYF. In DNA form, the CDR3 reads TGTGCCAGCAGTTTATACGGGGGCGGCGGCGAGCAGTACTTC.

V and J are TRBV28 and TRBJ1-2; TRBD1 is a possible D gene (6 bases). The CDR3 totals 14 residues. V dropped 10 bases and J dropped 5 bases, with 20 bases sitting between them. Germline V lookup: CDR1 MDHEN, CDR2 SYDVKM. The CDR3 region is CATEEQGGEYGYTF. Written as DNA, the CDR3 is TGTGCCACCGAGGAACAGGGAGGGGAATATGGCTACACCTTC.

There are a few counts of this clonotype. The chain is built from TRBV19 and TRBJ2-3, with D perhaps given as TRBD1 or TRBD2 (7 bases each). This CDR3 contains 15 residues. Germline V gene sequence: CDR1 LNHDA, CDR2 SQIVND (reference sequence). The ends were cut back, 7 bases at V and 3 bases at J, with 17 bases in the middle. The CDR3: CASTPSQGGTDTQYF. The CDR3 DNA follows: TGTGCCAGTACCCCATCTCAGGGGGGGACAGATACGCAGTATTTT.

This chain links TRBV7-2 with TRBJ1-2; tentative D call: TRBD1 (6 bases). This CDR3 has 17 amino acids. V was clipped by 4 bases and J by 0 bases, with 18 bases between them. Germline lookup yields CDR1 SGHTA and CDR2 FQGNSA. The CDR3 DNA reads as TGTGCCAGCAGCTGGATGGACCGGGACACCTCTAACTATGGCTACACCTTC. It encodes CASSWMDRDTSNYGYTF.